This is a list of T cell receptor beta chains from one sample in a study of blood T cells in healthy people across ages. MiXCR was run by TCRdb on the 5' RACE reads, yielding one entry per CDR3 protein. Among around 800,000 distinct CDR3 sequences listed, roughly 24% were seen once. The same specimen was also included in a second study, on T cells of mothers and their children.

The sequenced sample was blood. These receptor sequences come from a boy aged 5-17 years in good health. The CDR3 runs from the conserved cysteine through the conserved F or W. D genes are given only for firm matches. Only some rows state a clone size, as once, few, many or a class for expanded clones.

v_call: TRBV20-1
clone_size: .
j_call: TRBJ1-4
d_call: TRBD1
cdr3_aa: CGASYLDRGLGEKLFF
cdr3_nt: TGCGGTGCTAGCTATTTGGACAGGGGGCTTGGTGAAAAACTGTTTTTT

v_call: TRBV29-1
clone_size: .
j_call: TRBJ2-3
d_call: .
cdr3_aa: CSARTSFGADTQYF
cdr3_nt: TGCAGCGCTCGGACCAGTTTTGGGGCAGATACGCAGTATTTT

v_call: TRBV29-1
clone_size: .
j_call: TRBJ1-2
d_call: .
cdr3_aa: CSDYGYTF
cdr3_nt: TGCAGCGACTATGGCTACACCTTC

v_call: TRBV6-2/TRBV6-3
clone_size: few
j_call: TRBJ1-4
d_call: .
cdr3_aa: CASSYSRGSTNEKLFF
cdr3_nt: TGTGCCAGCAGTTACTCGAGAGGGTCAACTAATGAAAAACTGTTTTTT

v_call: TRBV11-2
clone_size: .
j_call: TRBJ2-7
d_call: TRBD1
cdr3_aa: CASSSGQPTYEQYF
cdr3_nt: TGTGCCAGCAGCTCGGGACAGCCAACCTACGAGCAGTACTTC

v_call: TRBV29-1
clone_size: .
j_call: TRBJ2-5
d_call: TRBD2
cdr3_aa: CSVEALPTGTSGGVHF
cdr3_nt: TGCAGCGTTGAAGCTCTCCCGACCGGGACTAGCGGGGGAGTTCACTTC

v_call: TRBV4-3
clone_size: .
j_call: TRBJ2-1
d_call: TRBD2
cdr3_aa: CASSQLAGPSYNEQFF
cdr3_nt: TGCGCCAGCAGCCAACTAGCGGGTCCTTCCTACAATGAGCAGTTCTTC

v_call: TRBV4-1
clone_size: .
j_call: TRBJ1-2
d_call: .
cdr3_aa: CASSQASHNYGYTF
cdr3_nt: TGCGCCAGCAGCCAAGCTTCCCATAACTATGGCTACACCTTC

v_call: TRBV7-2
clone_size: .
j_call: TRBJ2-5
d_call: .
cdr3_aa: CASSPSIVGGRETQYF
cdr3_nt: TGTGCCAGCAGCCCCTCGATTGTGGGGGGGCGAGAGACCCAGTACTTC

v_call: TRBV5-1
clone_size: few
j_call: TRBJ2-5
d_call: .
cdr3_aa: CASSLETSQETQYF
cdr3_nt: TGCGCCAGCAGCTTGGAAACATCTCAAGAGACCCAGTACTTC

v_call: TRBV7-9
clone_size: .
j_call: TRBJ1-2
d_call: .
cdr3_aa: CASSSALAGTHGYTF
cdr3_nt: TGTGCCAGCAGCTCTGCACTAGCCGGGACCCATGGCTACACCTTC

v_call: TRBV3-1
clone_size: .
j_call: TRBJ1-4
d_call: .
cdr3_aa: CASSQEPGTSSFRF
cdr3_nt: TGTGCCAGCAGCCAAGAGCCTGGGACGTCCTCGTTCCGCTTT

v_call: TRBV11-2
clone_size: .
j_call: TRBJ1-1
d_call: .
cdr3_aa: CASSLDRFRPTEAFF
cdr3_nt: TGTGCCAGCAGCTTAGATCGTTTCAGGCCCACTGAAGCTTTCTTT

v_call: TRBV5-1
clone_size: few
j_call: TRBJ1-1
d_call: .
cdr3_aa: CASSLEGGRTEAFF
cdr3_nt: TGCGCCAGCAGCTTGGAGGGGGGCCGGACTGAAGCTTTCTTT

v_call: TRBV9
clone_size: few
j_call: TRBJ2-6
d_call: .
cdr3_aa: CASSVALRGLGANVLTF
cdr3_nt: TGTGCCAGCAGCGTAGCCTTGCGGGGGCTTGGGGCCAACGTCCTGACTTTC

v_call: TRBV12-3/TRBV12-4
clone_size: few
j_call: TRBJ2-1
d_call: .
cdr3_aa: CASSKASHNEQFF
cdr3_nt: TGTGCCAGCAGTAAGGCTAGCCACAATGAGCAGTTCTTC

v_call: TRBV12-3/TRBV12-4
clone_size: .
j_call: TRBJ1-1
d_call: .
cdr3_aa: CASSLAEGGGRTEAFF
cdr3_nt: TGTGCCAGCAGTTTAGCTGAGGGAGGAGGGCGCACTGAAGCTTTCTTT

v_call: TRBV6-4
clone_size: few
j_call: TRBJ1-6
d_call: TRBD1
cdr3_aa: CASGNRGHPYNSPLHF
cdr3_nt: TGTGCCAGCGGGAATAGGGGGCACCCCTATAATTCACCCCTCCACTTT

v_call: TRBV7-3
clone_size: .
j_call: TRBJ2-5
d_call: .
cdr3_aa: CASSLNRGTGETQYF
cdr3_nt: TGTGCCAGCAGCTTAAATCGCGGGACGGGAGAGACCCAGTACTTC

v_call: TRBV29-1
clone_size: .
j_call: TRBJ1-1
d_call: .
cdr3_aa: CSGDDSLNTEAFF
cdr3_nt: TGCAGCGGCGACGACAGTTTGAACACTGAAGCTTTCTTT

v_call: TRBV11-2
clone_size: few
j_call: TRBJ2-7
d_call: TRBD1
cdr3_aa: CASSPGAGQGAYEQYF
cdr3_nt: TGTGCCAGCAGCCCGGGGGCGGGACAGGGGGCTTACGAGCAGTACTTC

v_call: TRBV10-3
clone_size: .
j_call: TRBJ1-2
d_call: TRBD1
cdr3_aa: CAINSDRGGYTF
cdr3_nt: TGTGCCATCAACTCGGACAGGGGAGGCTACACCTTC

v_call: TRBV4-1
clone_size: .
j_call: TRBJ2-4
d_call: .
cdr3_aa: CASSRYTLAKNIQYF
cdr3_nt: TGCGCCAGCAGCCGTTACACACTAGCCAAAAACATTCAGTACTTC

v_call: TRBV12-3/TRBV12-4
clone_size: few
j_call: TRBJ1-1
d_call: .
cdr3_aa: CASRLSREAFF
cdr3_nt: TGTGCCAGCAGATTATCCCGTGAAGCTTTCTTT

v_call: TRBV11-2
clone_size: few
j_call: TRBJ2-1
d_call: .
cdr3_aa: CASSLDLRITHEQFF
cdr3_nt: TGTGCCAGCAGCTTAGATCTGAGGATCACCCATGAGCAGTTCTTC

v_call: TRBV28
clone_size: few
j_call: TRBJ2-7
d_call: .
cdr3_aa: CASSSTGFYEQYF
cdr3_nt: TGTGCCAGCAGTTCGACCGGATTCTACGAGCAGTACTTC

v_call: TRBV21-1
clone_size: few
j_call: TRBJ1-6
d_call: .
cdr3_aa: CASSGQIRGRDSPLHF
cdr3_nt: TGTGCCAGCAGCGGACAAATCCGGGGCCGGGATTCACCCCTCCACTTT

v_call: TRBV7-9
clone_size: few
j_call: TRBJ2-5
d_call: TRBD1
cdr3_aa: CASSVGTVQETQYF
cdr3_nt: TGTGCCAGCAGCGTCGGGACAGTACAAGAGACCCAGTACTTC

v_call: TRBV5-1
clone_size: few
j_call: TRBJ2-3
d_call: .
cdr3_aa: CASQPGPSYTDTQYF
cdr3_nt: TGCGCCAGCCAACCGGGACCCAGTTACACAGATACGCAGTATTTT

v_call: TRBV7-8
clone_size: few
j_call: TRBJ2-3
d_call: .
cdr3_aa: CASRGPLADTQYF
cdr3_nt: TGTGCCAGCAGAGGCCCACTCGCAGATACGCAGTATTTT

v_call: TRBV7-2
clone_size: few
j_call: TRBJ2-5
d_call: .
cdr3_aa: CASSFGRVGEFF
cdr3_nt: TGTGCCAGCAGCTTCGGTAGGGTGGGGGAGTTCTTC

v_call: TRBV5-1
clone_size: .
j_call: TRBJ1-1
d_call: TRBD1
cdr3_aa: CASSADRVENTEAFF
cdr3_nt: TGCGCCAGCAGCGCCGACAGGGTCGAGAACACTGAAGCTTTCTTT

v_call: TRBV3-1
clone_size: few
j_call: TRBJ1-2
d_call: .
cdr3_aa: CASSQDRDYTF
cdr3_nt: TGTGCCAGCAGCCAAGATAGGGACTACACCTTC

v_call: TRBV29-1
clone_size: few
j_call: TRBJ2-1
d_call: TRBD1
cdr3_aa: CSAGQGVTSPGGEQFF
cdr3_nt: TGCAGCGCGGGACAGGGGGTTACCTCCCCCGGCGGCGAGCAGTTCTTC

v_call: TRBV6-6
clone_size: many
j_call: TRBJ1-4
d_call: .
cdr3_aa: CASSYSGESNEKLFF
cdr3_nt: TGTGCCAGCAGTTACTCAGGGGAATCTAATGAAAAACTGTTTTTT

v_call: TRBV24-1
clone_size: .
j_call: TRBJ2-1
d_call: .
cdr3_aa: CATRGTGPYNEQFF
cdr3_nt: TGTGCCACCAGGGGGACGGGACCCTACAATGAGCAGTTCTTC

v_call: TRBV7-3
clone_size: .
j_call: TRBJ2-7
d_call: TRBD2
cdr3_aa: CASSLNGGGFYNEQYF
cdr3_nt: TGTGCCAGCAGCTTAAATGGCGGGGGATTCTACAATGAGCAGTACTTC

v_call: TRBV29-1
clone_size: .
j_call: TRBJ1-6
d_call: TRBD1
cdr3_aa: CSAQTGGNSPLHF
cdr3_nt: TGCAGCGCTCAAACAGGGGGCAATTCACCCCTCCACTTT

v_call: TRBV11-2
clone_size: .
j_call: TRBJ2-5
d_call: TRBD2
cdr3_aa: CASSLVLSGGGIF
cdr3_nt: TGTGCCAGCAGCTTAGTTCTTAGCGGGGGGGGGATCTTC

v_call: TRBV5-1
clone_size: .
j_call: TRBJ2-5
d_call: TRBD2
cdr3_aa: CASSSPRLAGHQETQYF
cdr3_nt: TGCGCCAGCAGCTCCCCCCGACTAGCGGGTCACCAAGAGACCCAGTACTTC

v_call: TRBV5-1
clone_size: .
j_call: TRBJ2-5
d_call: .
cdr3_aa: CVSSSSPPPSQETQYF
cdr3_nt: TGCGTCAGCAGCTCCAGTCCGCCACCCAGTCAAGAGACCCAGTACTTC

v_call: TRBV10-2
clone_size: few
j_call: TRBJ1-5
d_call: .
cdr3_aa: CASRGPGQPQHF
cdr3_nt: TGCGCCAGCAGAGGCCCCGGCCAGCCCCAGCATTTT

v_call: TRBV20-1
clone_size: few
j_call: TRBJ2-7
d_call: TRBD1
cdr3_aa: CSVKGQNSYEQYF
cdr3_nt: TGCAGTGTTAAGGGACAGAACTCCTACGAGCAGTACTTC

v_call: TRBV10-3
clone_size: .
j_call: TRBJ2-1
d_call: .
cdr3_aa: CAIRMRSGYNEQFF
cdr3_nt: TGTGCCATCAGGATGAGGAGTGGATACAATGAGCAGTTCTTC

v_call: TRBV2
clone_size: few
j_call: TRBJ1-4
d_call: TRBD1
cdr3_aa: CASRGTGYLFF
cdr3_nt: TGTGCCAGCAGAGGGACAGGATACCTGTTTTTT

v_call: TRBV15
clone_size: .
j_call: TRBJ2-5
d_call: .
cdr3_aa: CATSREAGSQETQYF
cdr3_nt: TGTGCCACCAGCAGAGAGGCCGGGAGCCAAGAGACCCAGTACTTC

v_call: TRBV28
clone_size: .
j_call: TRBJ2-7
d_call: .
cdr3_aa: CASRDHTTYEQYF
cdr3_nt: TGTGCCAGCAGGGATCACACAACCTACGAGCAGTACTTC

v_call: TRBV20-1
clone_size: .
j_call: TRBJ2-1
d_call: .
cdr3_aa: CSAGPLAALYNEQFF
cdr3_nt: TGCAGTGCTGGGCCCTTAGCGGCTCTCTACAATGAGCAGTTCTTC

v_call: TRBV2
clone_size: .
j_call: TRBJ2-7
d_call: TRBD1
cdr3_aa: CASSSDRIPYEQYF
cdr3_nt: TGTGCCAGCAGTTCGGACAGGATTCCCTACGAGCAGTACTTC

v_call: TRBV20-1
clone_size: few
j_call: TRBJ2-2
d_call: TRBD2
cdr3_aa: CSARSMTSGAFANTGELFF
cdr3_nt: TGCAGTGCTAGATCGATGACTAGCGGGGCCTTCGCGAACACCGGGGAGCTGTTTTTT

v_call: TRBV14
clone_size: .
j_call: TRBJ2-1
d_call: TRBD1
cdr3_aa: CASSYTGQGLGEQFF
cdr3_nt: TGTGCCAGCAGCTATACGGGACAGGGGTTGGGTGAGCAGTTCTTC

v_call: TRBV12-3/TRBV12-4
clone_size: many
j_call: TRBJ2-3
d_call: .
cdr3_aa: CASSTDTQYF
cdr3_nt: TGTGCCAGCAGCACAGATACGCAGTATTTT

v_call: TRBV24-1
clone_size: .
j_call: TRBJ2-2
d_call: .
cdr3_aa: CATSERTMWGTGELFF
cdr3_nt: TGTGCCACCAGTGAAAGGACAATGTGGGGCACCGGGGAGCTGTTTTTT

v_call: TRBV29-1
clone_size: .
j_call: TRBJ2-7
d_call: .
cdr3_aa: CSVAVGGHEQYF
cdr3_nt: TGCAGCGTTGCCGTTGGTGGTCACGAGCAGTACTTC

v_call: TRBV3-1
clone_size: .
j_call: TRBJ2-3
d_call: TRBD2
cdr3_aa: CTSSQGLVTDTQYF
cdr3_nt: TGTACCAGCAGCCAGGGACTAGTCACAGATACGCAGTATTTT

v_call: TRBV9
clone_size: .
j_call: TRBJ2-7
d_call: TRBD1
cdr3_aa: CASSVGGQANQYF
cdr3_nt: TGTGCCAGCAGCGTAGGGGGACAGGCAAACCAGTACTTC

v_call: TRBV29-1
clone_size: .
j_call: TRBJ1-2
d_call: .
cdr3_aa: CSVVDPQGIGTGGYTF
cdr3_nt: TGCAGCGTTGTTGACCCCCAGGGGATTGGAACAGGGGGCTACACCTTC

v_call: TRBV29-1
clone_size: .
j_call: TRBJ2-2
d_call: .
cdr3_aa: CSVAAQTNTGELFF
cdr3_nt: TGCAGCGTTGCGGCTCAGACGAACACCGGGGAGCTGTTTTTT

v_call: TRBV7-9
clone_size: many
j_call: TRBJ2-5
d_call: TRBD1
cdr3_aa: CASSKTGGQETQYF
cdr3_nt: TGTGCCAGCAGCAAGACAGGGGGCCAAGAGACCCAGTACTTC